This T cell receptor (beta chain) was profiled in a study of identical twins. Overall study findings and caveats: Twin sharing of out-of-frame TCR alpha was underestimated by models in monozygotic pairs.

TCRdb re-derived calls from the 5' RACE reads in MiXCR, one entry per CDR3 protein. The sample contains 640,000 or so distinct CDR3 sequences, around 6% of which appear only once. This clonotype was recorded a few times. Its antigen is still unknown. The clonotype originates from a man younger than 35 in good health. Sample: naive T cells sorted from blood.

CDR3 nucleotides: TGCAGTGCTAGAGATTTGGGCTCTTACGAGCAGTACTTC. It is translated as CSARDLGSYEQYF. The chain is built from TRBV20-1 and TRBJ2-7, with D unresolved. This CDR3 spans 13 amino acids. V lost 0 bases, J lost 4 bases, and 10 bases lay in between. Germline lookup yields CDR1 DFQATT and CDR2 SNEGSKA (reference sequence).